The rows below give T cell receptor beta chains drawn from one sample of a study of blood T cell repertoires in COVID-19. Using immunoSEQ multiplex PCR, the repertoire was profiled, and TCRdb retains in-frame clones only, with some absent. The sample shows 250,000 to 300,000 clones, approximately 91% of them seen only once. The sample consisted of PBMCs or T cells enriched from blood (not recorded which). The source is a woman between 35 and 50 years old with acute COVID-19. Each CDR3 is given with its conserved first and last residue. The D gene is left open where the match is weak. Size tells how often a clone was seen (once, few, many) or the class of an expanded clone, and some rows leave it out.

j_call clone_size v_call d_call cdr3_aa cdr3_nt
TRBJ1-6 . TRBV30 . CAWSVQEGSPLHF TGTGCCTGGAGTGTACAAGAGGGTTCACCCCTCCACTTT
TRBJ2-7 . TRBV7-2 TRBD2 CASSFYTAGVEEQYF TGTGCCAGCAGCTTTTATACGGCGGGAGTTGAAGAGCAGTACTTC
TRBJ1-1 . TRBV18 TRBD1 CASSQGEATEAFF TGTGCCAGCTCGCAGGGGGAGGCCACTGAAGCTTTCTTT
TRBJ2-5 . TRBV4-3 . CASSQGGPGNVETQYF TGCGCCAGCAGCCAGGGGGGGCCAGGGAACGTTGAGACCCAGTACTTC
TRBJ1-6 . TRBV28 TRBD1 CASSSGQGYNSPLHF TGTGCCAGCAGTTCCGGACAGGGCTATAATTCACCCCTCCACTTT
TRBJ2-7 . TRBV3-1/TRBV3-2 . CASSAGGYEQYF TGTGCCAGCAGCGCAGGGGGGTACGAGCAGTACTTC
TRBJ2-1 . TRBV30 TRBD2 CAWSPRGGEQFF TGTGCCTGGAGTCCCCGGGGGGGTGAGCAGTTCTTC
TRBJ2-3 . TRBV7-2 . CASSLYPGNTDTQYF TGTGCCAGCAGCTTATACCCGGGGAACACAGATACGCAGTATTTT
TRBJ1-5 . TRBV28 TRBD1 CASSLPGTGNQPQHF TGTGCCAGCAGTCTGCCCGGGACAGGCAATCAGCCCCAGCATTTT
TRBJ2-1 . TRBV7-2 . CASSLNLVEQFF TGTGCCAGCAGTTTAAACTTGGTTGAGCAGTTCTTC
TRBJ2-7 . TRBV15 TRBD1 CATSRQQGPYEQYF TGTGCCACCAGCAGACAACAGGGGCCCTACGAGCAGTACTTC
TRBJ2-7 . TRBV13 . CASSLGTVTYEQYF TGTGCCAGCAGCTTAGGGACAGTGACCTACGAGCAGTACTTC
TRBJ2-7 . TRBV6-2/TRBV6-3 . CASSYDREQYF TGTGCCAGCAGTTACGATCGGGAGCAGTACTTC
TRBJ2-1 . TRBV4-3 . CASSQDIGSGQFF TGCGCCAGCAGCCAAGATATCGGGTCTGGGCAGTTCTTC
TRBJ1-1 . TRBV5-6 . CASSPDTMNTEAFF TGTGCCAGCAGCCCGGACACAATGAACACTGAAGCTTTCTTT
TRBJ1-5 . TRBV28 . CASSPTGLRGGSNQPQHF TGTGCCAGCAGTCCTACAGGCCTAAGAGGCGGTAGCAATCAGCCCCAGCATTTT
TRBJ2-7 . TRBV7-9 . CASSLDSFSYEQYF TGTGCCAGCAGCTTAGATTCTTTCTCCTACGAGCAGTACTTC
TRBJ2-2 . TRBV2 . CASKATGINTGELFF TGTGCCAGCAAGGCTACAGGGATCAACACCGGGGAGCTGTTTTTT
TRBJ1-5 . TRBV30 . CAWSVGQGQNQPQHF TGTGCCTGGAGTGTTGGGCAGGGACAAAATCAGCCCCAGCATTTT
TRBJ1-5 . TRBV19 . CASSISSYFSNQPQHF TGTGCCAGTAGTATAAGCTCGTACTTTAGCAATCAGCCCCAGCATTTT
TRBJ1-2 . TRBV19 TRBD1 CASSKRQGARSGGYTF TGTGCCAGTAGTAAACGACAGGGGGCGCGTTCTGGTGGCTACACCTTC
TRBJ1-1 once TRBV5-1 . CASSLEVGVGTEAFF TGCGCCAGCAGCTTGGAGGTAGGGGTTGGCACTGAAGCTTTCTTT
TRBJ1-2 . TRBV5-6 TRBD1 CASRPQGANYGYTF TGTGCCAGCAGACCTCAGGGGGCTAACTATGGCTACACCTTC
TRBJ2-3 . TRBV7-7 . CASSPLAGTDTQYF TGTGCCAGCAGCCCTTTAGCGGGCACAGATACGCAGTATTTT
TRBJ2-5 . TRBV5-1 TRBD1 CASSRQGALQETQYF TGCGCCAGCAGTCGACAGGGAGCACTCCAAGAGACCCAGTACTTC
TRBJ1-1 . TRBV28 TRBD1 CASRRQGLEAFF TGTGCCAGCAGGCGACAGGGTCTCGAAGCTTTCTTT
TRBJ1-3 . TRBV2 TRBD1 CASRGQGARNTIYF TGTGCCAGCAGGGGACAGGGGGCCCGAAACACCATATATTTT
TRBJ1-4 . TRBV18 . CASSPPSTNEKLFF TGTGCCAGCTCACCACCCTCAACTAATGAAAAACTGTTTTTT
TRBJ2-3 . TRBV30 TRBD2 CAWSQLAGLTDTQYF TGTGCCTGGAGTCAACTAGCGGGCCTCACAGATACGCAGTATTTT
TRBJ2-2 . TRBV28 TRBD1 CASSHRDRVQIKAGELFF TGTGCCAGCAGCCACCGGGACAGGGTTCAGATTAAAGCCGGGGAGCTGTTTTTT
TRBJ1-6 . TRBV20-1 . CSASVTYNSPLHF TGCAGTGCTAGTGTTACATATAATTCACCCCTCCACTTT
TRBJ2-2 once TRBV19 . CASSIAGNTGELFF TGTGCCAGTAGTATTGCGGGGAACACCGGGGAGCTGTTTTTT
TRBJ1-2 . TRBV11-2 . CASSFGGAGYGYTF TGTGCCAGCAGCTTTGGGGGCGCGGGCTATGGCTACACCTTC
TRBJ1-2 . TRBV9 . CASSGLSDNYGYTF TGTGCCAGCAGCGGTCTCAGCGATAACTATGGCTACACCTTC
TRBJ2-4 . TRBV5-1 TRBD2 CASSSGTSGSIAKNIQYF TGCGCCAGCAGCTCCGGGACTAGCGGGAGTATAGCCAAAAACATTCAGTACTTC